The 25 T cell receptor beta chains below all came from one sample that was sequenced in a study of blood T cell repertoires in COVID-19. TCRdb keeps only in-frame clones here, not all; method: immunoSEQ multiplex PCR. The table includes 250,000 to 300,000 clones, 85% to 90% detected once. Sequencing was performed on peripheral blood. The source of these receptors is a woman between 25 and 40 years old with COVID-19, enrolled during active disease.

The CDR3 nucleotides are TGTGCCAGCAGCGGCACAGGGGGGCCTAATCAGCCCCAGCATTTT. It specifies CASSGTGGPNQPQHF. The chain joins TRBV9 to TRBJ1-5; TRBD1 agrees at 8 bases. The CDR3 length is 15 residues. Germline V gene lookup returns CDR1 SGDLS and CDR2 YYNGEE. After removal of 3 bases from V and 4 bases from J, the junction contained 6 bases not matched to a gene. Variable domain in full (rest from reference TRBV9 and TRBJ1-5): DSGVTQTPKHLITATGQRVTLRCSPRSGDLSVYWYQQSLDQGLQFLIQYYNGEERAKGNILERFSAQQFPDLHSELNLSSLELGDSALYFCASSGTGGPNQPQHFGDGTRLSIL.

V gene TRBV29-1 combines with J gene TRBJ2-2; D perhaps matches TRBD1 (6 bases). CDR1 and CDR2 from the germline V gene are SQVTM and ANQGSEA. This CDR3 comprises 15 residues. Trimming shortened V by 4 bases and J by 3 bases, and 15 bases separated the two germline ends. The CDR3 DNA is TGCAGCGTTGGGGGACAAACCCTCCACACCGGGGAGCTGTTTTTT. Translation gives CSVGGQTLHTGELFF.

The genes are TRBV5-6 and TRBJ1-2, with 12 bases fitting TRBD1. The trim removed 4 bases at V and 4 bases at J, leaving 8 bases unmatched. The CDR3 contains 16 residues. Germline CDR1 SGHDT, CDR2 YYEEEE. The CDR3 loop is CASSAGTGGASYGYTF. The CDR3 DNA reads as TGTGCCAGCAGCGCCGGGACAGGGGGCGCCAGCTATGGCTACACCTTC. Full variable domain (remainder filled in from reference TRBV5-6 and TRBJ1-2): DAGVTQSPTHLIKTRGQQVTLRCSPKSGHDTVSWYQQALGQGPQFIFQYYEEEERQRGNFPDRFSGHQFPNYSSELNVNALLLGDSALYLCASSAGTGGASYGYTFGSGTRLTVV.

The V call is TRBV6-6, the J call TRBJ2-1, with D possibly TRBD1 on 6 matching bases. V was clipped by 4 bases and J by 5 bases, with 9 bases between them. The CDR3 runs to 13 residues. The V gene's germline CDR1 is MNHNY and CDR2 SVGAGI (reference sequence). The CDR3 DNA follows: TGTGCCAGCAGTTTCCACAGGGACAATGAGCAGTTCTTC. Its translation is CASSFHRDNEQFF.

This clone was found once. This chain joins TRBV18 and TRBJ1-1; 9 nucleotides agree with TRBD1. Germline V gene data show CDR1 as KGHSH and CDR2 as LQKENI. Losses at the gene ends were 2 bases for V and 1 base for J; bases not matched to a gene: 5. This CDR3 region has 16 residues. This chain's CDR3 is CASSPGTGRGNTEAFF. For the CDR3, the DNA is TGTGCCAGCTCACCAGGGACAGGGAGGGGGAACACTGAAGCTTTCTTT.

The chain is built from TRBV5-5 and TRBJ2-7; D not resolved. The CDR3 spans 12 residues. Germline V lookup: CDR1 SGHKS, CDR2 YYEKEE (reference sequence). V was pared by 0 bases and J by 6 bases, with 7 bases between. CDR3 region: CASSLVRGEQYF. The CDR3, as DNA: TGTGCCAGCAGCTTGGTACGAGGCGAGCAGTACTTC.

The V call is TRBV15, the J call TRBJ1-1, with TRBD1 identical over 8 bases. CDR1 and CDR2 from the germline V gene are LNHNV and YYDKDF (reference sequence). The V and J ends lost 5 bases and 4 bases, in that order; junction bases with no gene match: 6. This CDR3 has 14 amino acids. Written as DNA, the CDR3 is TGTGCCACCAGCCCCCCCGGACAGGGCACTGAAGCTTTCTTT. Protein: CATSPPGQGTEAFF. Full variable domain (remainder filled in from reference TRBV15 and TRBJ1-1): DAMVIQNPRYQVTQFGKPVTLSCSQTLNHNVMYWYQQKSSQAPKLLFHYYDKDFNNEADTPDNFQSRRPNTSFCFLDIRSPGLGDTAMYLCATSPPGQGTEAFFGQGTRLTVV.

The count of this clone is one. Here the CDR3 DNA reads TGTGCCAGCAGTCTCCAAGAAGCAGGGCCGAGCGAGCAGTACTTC. This translates into CASSLQEAGPSEQYF. The chain employs TRBV11-2 and TRBJ2-7, with D tentatively TRBD1 (5 bases). The germline CDR1 and CDR2 sequences are SGHAT and FQNNGV. The CDR3 spans 15 residues. The germline V and J ends were trimmed by 6 bases and 6 bases, with 21 bases remaining between them.

This sequence joins TRBV6-5 and TRBJ1-2; D is uncertain. V gave up 5 bases and J gave up 8 bases, with 18 bases separating them. Germline V gene sequence: CDR1 MNHEY, CDR2 SVGAGI. There are 14 residues in the CDR3. This CDR3 is CASSRSGRLGGYTF. The CDR3 DNA sequence: TGTGCCAGCAGTCGTTCGGGGAGGCTGGGGGGCTACACCTTC.

V gene TRBV28 combines with J gene TRBJ2-3; D unclear. Per germline, CDR1 MDHEN and CDR2 SYDVKM. This CDR3 is built from 15 residues. V was cut by 6 bases and J by 1 base, with 14 bases left in between. CDR3 residues: CASSPPLAGTDTQYF. The CDR3 nucleotides are TGTGCCAGCAGCCCTCCCCTGGCGGGCACAGATACGCAGTATTTT.

The rearrangement links TRBV20-1 to TRBJ2-7; no definite D call. Germline CDR1 and CDR2: DFQATT and SNEGSKA (reference sequence). This CDR3 has 12 amino acids. Trimming pared 3 bases from V and 7 bases from J, leaving 13 bases between. The CDR3 nucleotides read TGCAGTGCTAGTTTGCAGGCCCTGGAGCAGTACTTC. Its protein product is CSASLQALEQYF.

The chain uses TRBV5-1 and TRBJ1-1, with D possibly matching TRBD1 (5 bases). The V end was cut by 3 bases, the J end by 1 base, with 16 bases between. The germline V gene encodes CDR1 SGHRS and CDR2 YFSETQ. The CDR3 spans 16 residues. CDR3 residues: CASSSIPQVQNTEAFF. The CDR3 DNA reads TGCGCCAGCAGCTCTATACCACAGGTTCAGAACACTGAAGCTTTCTTT.

This chain joins TRBV9 and TRBJ2-1; unclear D gene. Germline assignment: CDR1 SGDLS and CDR2 YYNGEE. V lost 2 bases, J lost 8 bases, and 8 bases lay in between. This CDR3 contains 12 residues. CDR3 bases: TGTGCCAGCAGCGTCCCGGCGGATGAGCAGTTCTTC. Amino acid sequence: CASSVPADEQFF.

The DNA for the CDR3 is TGTGCCTGGAGTGCATTGGCGGGAGGGGGAGCCGAGCAGTACTTC. Its protein product is CAWSALAGGGAEQYF. The chain employs TRBV30 and TRBJ2-7, with 9 bases identical to TRBD2. Germline CDR1 is GTSNPN and CDR2 is SVGIG (reference sequence). The CDR3 has 15 amino acids. After removal of 1 base from V and 6 bases from J, the junction contained 10 bases not matched to a gene.

This clone was detected once. The chain links TRBV24-1 to TRBJ2-7; no clear D gene. Germline assignment: CDR1 KGHDR and CDR2 SFDVKD. V dropped 3 bases and J dropped 9 bases, with 8 bases sitting between them. This CDR3 has 11 residues. DNA for the CDR3: TGTGCCACCAGTGATGAGAGGAGGCAGTACTTC. Its translation is CATSDERRQYF.

This chain connects TRBV10-2 to TRBJ2-4; 8 bases fit TRBD1. Germline loops: CDR1 WSHSY, CDR2 SAAADI. This CDR3 is 18 amino acids long. Losses at the gene ends were 2 bases for V and 3 bases for J; bases not matched to a gene: 12. The CDR3 loop reads CASSELTWAGGGKNIQYF. In nucleotides, the CDR3 is TGCGCCAGCAGTGAGCTCACGTGGGCAGGGGGCGGCAAAAACATTCAGTACTTC.

This chain links TRBV18 with TRBJ1-1; TRBD1 is a possible D gene (6 bases). The CDR3 length is 16 residues. The germline V gene encodes CDR1 KGHSH and CDR2 LQKENI. Trimming pared 0 bases from V and 3 bases from J, leaving 14 bases between. The CDR3 reads CASSPPYPGVDTEAFF. DNA for the CDR3: TGTGCCAGCTCACCACCGTATCCAGGGGTAGACACTGAAGCTTTCTTT.

The chain links TRBV5-1 to TRBJ1-1; 7 nucleotides match TRBD1. The V gene's germline CDR1 is SGHRS and CDR2 YFSETQ. Trimming cost V 4 bases and J 4 bases; bases outside gene matches: 10. The CDR3 loop spans 15 amino acids. The CDR3 DNA reads TGCGCCAGCAGCAAACGGGACAGCGCGAGCACTGAAGCTTTCTTT. As protein: CASSKRDSASTEAFF.

The rearrangement joins TRBV5-4 to TRBJ2-1; perhaps TRBD2 as D (5 bases). Trimming took off 4 bases at V and 6 bases at J, with 17 bases between the two ends. Germline CDR1 and CDR2: SGHNT and YYREEE (reference sequence). The CDR3 sequence is 15 residues long. CDR3 amino acids: CASSPGGAEGNEQFF. In nucleotides, the CDR3 is TGTGCCAGCAGCCCCGGCGGAGCAGAGGGCAATGAGCAGTTCTTC.

This chain connects TRBV4-1 to TRBJ1-1; 7 bases match TRBD1. With V trimmed by 4 bases and J by 4 bases, 9 bases remained unmatched. Germline V gene sequence: CDR1 MGHRA, CDR2 YSYEKL. The CDR3 loop spans 15 amino acids. The CDR3 is CASSLLQGPGTEAFF. For the CDR3, the DNA is TGCGCCAGCAGCCTGTTACAGGGGCCCGGCACTGAAGCTTTCTTT.

This chain joins TRBV6-5 and TRBJ1-4, with a weak D call TRBD1 (5 bases). Germline lookup yields CDR1 MNHEY and CDR2 SVGAGI. V was clipped by 6 bases and J by 2 bases, with 13 bases between them. CDR3 length: 15 amino acids. CDR3 sequence: CASSVRRQTNEKLFF. As DNA, the CDR3 is TGTGCCAGCAGCGTCCGTCGACAGACTAATGAAAAACTGTTTTTT.

The CDR3 protein is CASSQGRILHYEQYF. CDR3 in DNA: TGTGCCAGCAGCCAGGGTCGGATCCTTCACTACGAGCAGTACTTC. J is TRBJ2-7 and V is TRBV28; weak D call: TRBD1 (5 bases). The CDR3 runs to 15 residues. The germline CDR1 and CDR2 sequences are MDHEN and SYDVKM. Between the trimmed V and J ends, which lost 6 bases and 3 bases, there was a span of 18 bases.

The V gene is TRBV2, the J gene TRBJ2-7; D gene uncertain. The length of the CDR3 is 14 residues. V gave up 1 base and J gave up 0 bases, with 7 bases separating them. Germline values: CDR1 SNHLY, CDR2 FYNNEI. The CDR3: CASSEETISYEQYF. CDR3 bases: TGTGCCAGCAGTGAAGAGACAATCTCCTACGAGCAGTACTTC.

The chain is built from TRBV20-1 and TRBJ1-6; TRBD1 is a possible D gene (5 bases). The V end was cut by 3 bases, the J end by 7 bases, with 10 bases between. Germline values: CDR1 DFQATT, CDR2 SNEGSKA (reference sequence). The CDR3 is made up of 13 amino acids. CDR3 amino acids: CSASGRGNSPLHF. CDR3 DNA sequence: TGCAGTGCTAGTGGTAGGGGCAATTCACCCCTCCACTTT.

The rearrangement uses TRBV11-2 and TRBJ1-2; TRBD1 agrees at 9 bases. With 5 bases clipped from V and 4 bases from J, the junction kept 8 bases outside the gene matches. This CDR3 is built from 15 residues. Germline CDR1 reads SGHAT; CDR2 reads FQNNGV. The CDR3 DNA reads as TGTGCCAGCAGCGTAACAGGGGGCGCCGGCTATGGCTACACCTTC. Encoded protein: CASSVTGGAGYGYTF.